This T cell receptor (beta chain) was recovered during a study of post-analysis software for immune sequencing data. Study-wide background: Multiple sclerosis in the patients followed relapsing-remitting, secondary progressive and progressive-relapsing courses.

Concerning this clonotype itself: Its antigen remains unidentified.

V gave up 0 bases and J gave up 0 bases, with 12 bases separating them. This CDR3 region has 16 residues. CDR1 is MGHRA, CDR2 YSYEKL, per germline. Findings and limits, study-wide: Co-batched samples clustered tightly together by F measure. Versus controls, multiple sclerosis patients showed significantly lower diversity (normalized Chao1). Four to six TRBV segments (TRBV5-6, TRBV5-1 and TRBV20-1 among them) occurred more frequently in patients than in controls.

cDNA libraries of TCR beta carried unique molecular identifiers. There were about 0.85 to 10 million T cells, and about 540,000 cDNA molecules came from them. TCRdb passed the PCR reads through MiXCR, listing each CDR3 protein once. The table shows hundreds of thousands of distinct CDR3 sequences, with around a third occurring only once. The rearrangement joins TRBV4-1 to TRBJ2-7; D is perhaps TRBD2 (7 bases). This TCR came from a girl between 10 and 17 years old with multiple sclerosis. Sequences were obtained from blood. The CDR3 loop reads CASSQDWRGLSYEQYF. CDR3 DNA: TGCGCCAGCAGCCAAGATTGGCGGGGGCTCTCCTACGAGCAGTACTTC.